This entry features one T cell receptor beta chain sequence. Its antigen is currently not known. No quality values exist for individual bases; no much larger clone is one base distant. These data originate in a study of blood T cell repertoires in COVID-19 (dated by TCRdb to the early 2020s). Study-wide context: Samples from collaborators originated in the United States, Italy and Spain and spanned both the acute and convalescent phases of COVID-19. Sample metadata almost always included a de-identified subject ID, COVID-19 status, age in years and sex. Samples came from the ongoing ImmuneRACE study (first 160 participants) plus 1,254 subjects from 6 global collaborators. The dataset comprised deeply sampled blood TCRbeta repertoires from subjects exposed to, actively infected with, or recovered from COVID-19. The material from the prospective study consisted of cDNA or gDNA derived from T cells, B-cell-depleted T cells, or PBMCs. Where HLA class I and class II types were available, the types were taken from metadata supplied by the sample provider, not from assay-based typing. A freely available public database, intended as a resource for researchers studying the immune response to SARS-CoV-2, is where the repertoires were released.

Study-wide findings and limitations: Clinical and demographic metadata were provided uncurated, with the amount varying by source and participant.

According to the germline V gene, CDR1 reads SGHRS and CDR2 reads YFSETQ. Relative to germline, V is 1 base shorter and J is 3 bases shorter, with 16 bases between their ends. From cysteine to phenylalanine, the CDR3 is 17 amino acids long. The entry retains the CDR3 DNA only, 51 bases that are in frame from base 1. TCRbeta CDR3 regions were amplified from genomic DNA using the immunoSEQ Assay, a bias-controlled multiplex PCR. Processing in the source paper ran as follows. The number of nucleated cells in each sample was estimated by amplification of reference gene primers within the assay. Sequence reads were collapsed and filtered to measure the absolute abundance of every unique TCRbeta CDR3 rearrangement. For each sample, productive Simpson clonality was calculated as the square root of Simpson's diversity index over productive rearrangements. The table comes from immuneACCESS by way of TCRdb, which keeps in-frame sequences with V and J called. Part of the clones is missing from these tables; in studies checked, under half for an unresolved V gene and the rest for unknown reasons. V, J and clone size derive from that table, while D and trimming were established from the DNA sequence. For this sample there are roughly 52,000 clones; about 84% appear just once. Around 23% of the sample is taken by the ten largest.

Whole blood was collected in K2EDTA tubes by collaborating institutions according to the institutions' own protocols. For TCRbeta analysis, collaborators shipped samples as frozen whole blood, isolated PBMCs, or DNA extracted from either of those sample types. The sample was peripheral blood. Rearrangement joined TRBV5-1 to TRBJ1-4, and perhaps TRBD1 as D gene, on 5 matching bases. The receptor was derived from a woman over 75 with acute or convalescent COVID-19. CDR3 reads: CASSLLGPGGANEKLFF. The nucleotide sequence reads as follows: TGCGCCAGCAGCTTGCTGGGCCCCGGAGGGGCTAATGAAAAACTGTTTTTT.